This T cell receptor beta chain was captured in a study of blood T cell repertoires in COVID-19. As for the study in general: COVID-19 samples collected from the United States, Italy and Spain covered acute and convalescent phases. In each case, the material was cDNA or gDNA derived from T cells, B-cell-depleted T cells, or PBMCs.

V lost 6 bases, J lost 0 bases, and 6 bases lay in between. This CDR3 has 13 amino acids. From germline, CDR1 is MNHEY and CDR2 SMNVEV (reference sequence). Per the original methods: Nucleated cell counts were estimated from reference gene primer amplification. The method was immunoSEQ multiplex PCR; TCRdb's version includes in-frame clones alone and lacks a portion of them. V, J and clone size derive from that table, while D and trimming were established from the DNA sequence. The sample includes 90,000 to 150,000 clones, around three quarters seen only once; the top ten take roughly 4.3%. The chain employs TRBV27 and TRBJ2-4, with no clear D. The specimen sequenced was peripheral blood. The clonotype was recovered from a woman aged 80 or over with acute or convalescent COVID-19. The CDR3 region is CASRILAKNIQYF. In nucleotides, the CDR3 is TGTGCCAGCAGAATACTAGCCAAAAACATTCAGTACTTC.